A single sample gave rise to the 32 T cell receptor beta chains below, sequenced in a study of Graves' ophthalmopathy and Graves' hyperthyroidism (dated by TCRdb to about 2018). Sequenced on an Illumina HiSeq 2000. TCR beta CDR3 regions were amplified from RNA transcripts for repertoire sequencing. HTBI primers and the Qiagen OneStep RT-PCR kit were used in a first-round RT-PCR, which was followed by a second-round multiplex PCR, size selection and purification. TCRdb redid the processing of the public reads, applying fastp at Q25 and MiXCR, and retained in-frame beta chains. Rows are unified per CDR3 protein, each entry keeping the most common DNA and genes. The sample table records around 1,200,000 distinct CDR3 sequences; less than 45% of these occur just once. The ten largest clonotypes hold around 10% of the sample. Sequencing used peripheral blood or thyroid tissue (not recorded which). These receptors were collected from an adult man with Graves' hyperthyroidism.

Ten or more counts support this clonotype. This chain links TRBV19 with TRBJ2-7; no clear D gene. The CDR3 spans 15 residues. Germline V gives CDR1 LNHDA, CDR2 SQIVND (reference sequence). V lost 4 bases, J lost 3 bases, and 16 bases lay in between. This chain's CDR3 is CASSTKVVSGYEQYF. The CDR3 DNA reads TGTGCCAGTAGTACAAAGGTCGTCTCAGGCTACGAGCAGTACTTC.

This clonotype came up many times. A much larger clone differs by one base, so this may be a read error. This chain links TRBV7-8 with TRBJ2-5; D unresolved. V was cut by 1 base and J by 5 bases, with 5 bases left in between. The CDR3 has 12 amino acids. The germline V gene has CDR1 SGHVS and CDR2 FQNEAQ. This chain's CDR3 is CASSLGHETQYF. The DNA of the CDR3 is TGTGCCAGCAGCTTAGGGCACGAGACCCAGTACTTC. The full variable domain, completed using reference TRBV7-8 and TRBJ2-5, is GAGVSQSPRYKVAKRGQDVALRCDPISGHVSLFWYQQALGQGPEFLTYFQNEAQLDKSGLPSDRFFAERPEGSVSTLKIQRTQQEDSAVYLCASSLGHETQYFGPGTRLLVL.

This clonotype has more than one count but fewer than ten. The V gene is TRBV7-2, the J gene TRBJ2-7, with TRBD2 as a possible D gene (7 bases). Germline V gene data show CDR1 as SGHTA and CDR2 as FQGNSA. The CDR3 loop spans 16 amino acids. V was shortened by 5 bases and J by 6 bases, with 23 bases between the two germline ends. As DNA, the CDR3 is TGTGCCAGCAGCCCATCCGTAGGGGGAGGGAATGGCGAGCAGTACTTC. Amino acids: CASSPSVGGGNGEQYF.

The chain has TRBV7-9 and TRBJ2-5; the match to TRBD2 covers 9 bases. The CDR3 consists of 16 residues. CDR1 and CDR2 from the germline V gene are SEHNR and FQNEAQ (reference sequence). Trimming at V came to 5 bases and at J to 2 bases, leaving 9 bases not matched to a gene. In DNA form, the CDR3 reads TGTGCCAGCAGCGCAAGGCGGGGGGGCTTTCAAGAGACCCAGTACTTC. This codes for CASSARRGGFQETQYF.

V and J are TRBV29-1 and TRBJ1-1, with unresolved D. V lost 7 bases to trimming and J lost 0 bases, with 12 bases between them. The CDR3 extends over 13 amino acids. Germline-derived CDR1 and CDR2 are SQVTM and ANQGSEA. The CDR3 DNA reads TGCAGCGGTGGAGACCCAATGAACACTGAAGCTTTCTTT. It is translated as CSGGDPMNTEAFF.

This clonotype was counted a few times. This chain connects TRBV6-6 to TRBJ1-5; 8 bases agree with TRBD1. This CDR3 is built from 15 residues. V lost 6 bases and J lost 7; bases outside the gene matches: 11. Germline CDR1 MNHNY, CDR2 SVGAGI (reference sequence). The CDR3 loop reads CASSSTDRGGQPQHF. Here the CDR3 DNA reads TGTGCCAGCAGCTCTACTGACAGGGGAGGACAGCCCCAGCATTTT.

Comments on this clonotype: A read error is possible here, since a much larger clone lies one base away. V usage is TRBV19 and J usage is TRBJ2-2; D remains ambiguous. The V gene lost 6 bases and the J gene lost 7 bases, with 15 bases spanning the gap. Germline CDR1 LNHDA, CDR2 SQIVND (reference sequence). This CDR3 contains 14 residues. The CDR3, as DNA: TGTGCCAGTAGGGTAGGGCCCTCGGTCGGGGAGCTGTTTTTT. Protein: CASRVGPSVGELFF.

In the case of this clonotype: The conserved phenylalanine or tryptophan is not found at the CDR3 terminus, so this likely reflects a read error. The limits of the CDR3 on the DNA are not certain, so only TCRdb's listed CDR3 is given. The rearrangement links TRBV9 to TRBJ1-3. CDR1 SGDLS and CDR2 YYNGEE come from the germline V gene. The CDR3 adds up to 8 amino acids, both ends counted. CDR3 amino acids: CASSVGLY.

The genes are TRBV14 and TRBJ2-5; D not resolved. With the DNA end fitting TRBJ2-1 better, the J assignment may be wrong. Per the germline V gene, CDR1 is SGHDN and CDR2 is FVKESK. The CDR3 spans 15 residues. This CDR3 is CASSQDRALYNEQFF. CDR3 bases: TGTGCCAGCAGCCAAGACCGGGCACTCTACAATGAGCAGTTCTTC.

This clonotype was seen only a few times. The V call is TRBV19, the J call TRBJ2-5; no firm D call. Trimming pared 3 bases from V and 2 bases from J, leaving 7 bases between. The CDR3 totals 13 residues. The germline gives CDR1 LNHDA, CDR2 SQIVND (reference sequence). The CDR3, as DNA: TGTGCCAGTAGTATCAACAGTCAAGAGACCCAGTACTTC. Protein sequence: CASSINSQETQYF.

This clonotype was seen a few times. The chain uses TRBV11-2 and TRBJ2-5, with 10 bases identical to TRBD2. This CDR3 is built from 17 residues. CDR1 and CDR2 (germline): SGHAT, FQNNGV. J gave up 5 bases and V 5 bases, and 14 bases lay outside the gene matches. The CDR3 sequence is CASSRWASGSGLETQYF. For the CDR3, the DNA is TGTGCCAGCAGCCGTTGGGCTAGCGGGAGTGGGTTGGAGACCCAGTACTTC.

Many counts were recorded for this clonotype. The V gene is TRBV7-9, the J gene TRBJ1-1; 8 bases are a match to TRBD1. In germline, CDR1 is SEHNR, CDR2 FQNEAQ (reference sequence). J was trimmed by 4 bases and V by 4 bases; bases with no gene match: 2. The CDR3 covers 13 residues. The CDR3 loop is CASSSDRVTEAFF. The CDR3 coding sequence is TGTGCCAGCAGCTCGGACAGGGTCACTGAAGCTTTCTTT.

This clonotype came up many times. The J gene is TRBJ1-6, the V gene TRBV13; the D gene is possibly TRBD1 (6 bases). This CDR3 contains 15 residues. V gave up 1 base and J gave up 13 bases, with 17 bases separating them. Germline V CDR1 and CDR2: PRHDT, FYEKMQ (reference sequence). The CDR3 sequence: CASSLERGRSLPLHF. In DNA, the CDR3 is TGTGCCAGCAGCTTAGAGCGGGGGCGGTCTCTTCCCCTCCACTTT.

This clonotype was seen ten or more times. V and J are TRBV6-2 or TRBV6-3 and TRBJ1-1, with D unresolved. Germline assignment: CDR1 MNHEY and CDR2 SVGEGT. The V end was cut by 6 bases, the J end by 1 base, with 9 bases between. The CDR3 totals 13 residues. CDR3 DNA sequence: TGTGCCAGCAGGCTCGGTCGGAACACTGAAGCTTTCTTT. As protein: CASRLGRNTEAFF.

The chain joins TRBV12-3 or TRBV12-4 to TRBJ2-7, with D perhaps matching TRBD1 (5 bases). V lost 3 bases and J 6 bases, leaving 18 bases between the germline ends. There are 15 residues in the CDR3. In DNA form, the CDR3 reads TGTGCCAGCAGTTTTGGGGCGAGAGGTTGGCGCGAGCAGTACTTC. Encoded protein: CASSFGARGWREQYF.

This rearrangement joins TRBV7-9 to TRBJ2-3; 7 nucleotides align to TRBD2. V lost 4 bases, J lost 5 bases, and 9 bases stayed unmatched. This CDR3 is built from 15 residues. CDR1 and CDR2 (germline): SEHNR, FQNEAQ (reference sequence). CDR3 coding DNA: TGTGCCAGCAGCTCACGGATGGGAGGGAGAGATACGCAGTATTTT. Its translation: CASSSRMGGRDTQYF.

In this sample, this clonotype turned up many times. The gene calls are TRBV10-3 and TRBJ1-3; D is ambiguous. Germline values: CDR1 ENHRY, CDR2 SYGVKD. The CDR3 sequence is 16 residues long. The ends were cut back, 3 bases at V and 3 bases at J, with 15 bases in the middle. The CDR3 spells CAISDLLGSRGNTIYF. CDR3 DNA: TGTGCCATCAGTGATTTGTTGGGGTCTCGTGGAAACACCATATATTTT.

The CDR3 DNA is TGTGCCAGCTCTGGGCACGGGACGTTTGGCTACACCTTC. Encoded protein: CASSGHGTFGYTF. The chain links TRBV9 to TRBJ1-2, with D maybe TRBD1 (5 bases). Germline CDR1 SGDLS, CDR2 YYNGEE. V was pared by 7 bases and J by 7 bases, with 17 bases between. CDR3 length: 13 residues.

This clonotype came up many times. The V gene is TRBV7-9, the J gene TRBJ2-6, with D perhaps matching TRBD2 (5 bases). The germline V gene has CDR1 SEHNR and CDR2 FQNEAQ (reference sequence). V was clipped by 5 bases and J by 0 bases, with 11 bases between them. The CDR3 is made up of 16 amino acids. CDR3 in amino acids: CASSPLGSSGANVLTF. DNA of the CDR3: TGTGCCAGCAGCCCCTTAGGGAGCTCTGGGGCCAACGTCCTGACTTTC.

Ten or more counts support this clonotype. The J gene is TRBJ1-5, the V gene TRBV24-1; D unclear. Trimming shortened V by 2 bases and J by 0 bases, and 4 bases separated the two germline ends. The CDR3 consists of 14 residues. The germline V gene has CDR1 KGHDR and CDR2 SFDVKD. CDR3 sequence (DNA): TGTGCCACCAGTGATTGGGTTAGCAATCAGCCCCAGCATTTT. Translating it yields CATSDWVSNQPQHF.

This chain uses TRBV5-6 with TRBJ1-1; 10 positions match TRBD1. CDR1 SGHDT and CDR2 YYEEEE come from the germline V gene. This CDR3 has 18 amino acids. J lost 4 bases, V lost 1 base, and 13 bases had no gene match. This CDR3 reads CASSLSATGGYGPTEAFF. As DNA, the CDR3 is TGTGCCAGCAGCTTGTCGGCGACAGGGGGCTACGGTCCCACTGAAGCTTTCTTT. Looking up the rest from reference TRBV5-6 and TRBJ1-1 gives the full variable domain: DAGVTQSPTHLIKTRGQQVTLRCSPKSGHDTVSWYQQALGQGPQFIFQYYEEEERQRGNFPDRFSGHQFPNYSSELNVNALLLGDSALYLCASSLSATGGYGPTEAFFGQGTRLTVV.

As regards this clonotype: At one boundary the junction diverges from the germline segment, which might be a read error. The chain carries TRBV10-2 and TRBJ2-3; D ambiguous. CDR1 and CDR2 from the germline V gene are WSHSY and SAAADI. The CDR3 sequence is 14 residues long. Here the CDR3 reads CASSHQDGWDTQYF. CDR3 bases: TGTGCCAGCAGCCATCAGGATGGTTGGGATACGCAGTATTTT.

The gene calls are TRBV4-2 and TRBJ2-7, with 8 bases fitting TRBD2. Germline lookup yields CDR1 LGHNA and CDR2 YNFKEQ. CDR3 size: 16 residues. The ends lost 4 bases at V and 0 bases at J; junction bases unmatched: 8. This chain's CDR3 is CASSLDAGTSSYEQYF. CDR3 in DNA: TGTGCCAGCAGCCTGGACGCCGGGACTAGCTCCTACGAGCAGTACTTC.

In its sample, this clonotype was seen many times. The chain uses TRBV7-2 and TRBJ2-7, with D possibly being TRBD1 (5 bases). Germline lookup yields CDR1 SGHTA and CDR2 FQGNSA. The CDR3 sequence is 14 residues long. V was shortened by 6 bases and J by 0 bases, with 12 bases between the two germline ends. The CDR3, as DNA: TGTGCCAGCAGTCCAACAGGCCTCTCCTACGAGCAGTACTTC. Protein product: CASSPTGLSYEQYF.

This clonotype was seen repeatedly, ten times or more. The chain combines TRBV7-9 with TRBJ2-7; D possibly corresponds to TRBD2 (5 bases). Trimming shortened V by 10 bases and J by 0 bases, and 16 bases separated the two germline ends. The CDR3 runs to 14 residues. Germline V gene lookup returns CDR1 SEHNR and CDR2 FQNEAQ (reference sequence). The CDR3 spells CATTRTSGSYEQYF. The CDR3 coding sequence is TGTGCCACCACTAGGACGTCGGGCTCCTACGAGCAGTACTTC.

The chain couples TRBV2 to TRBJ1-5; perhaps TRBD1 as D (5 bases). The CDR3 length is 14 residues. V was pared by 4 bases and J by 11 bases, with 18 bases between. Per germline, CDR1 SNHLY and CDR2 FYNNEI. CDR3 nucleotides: TGTGCCAGCAGTGGTGTACGGGGCAAAGAGACCCAGCATTTT. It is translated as CASSGVRGKETQHF.

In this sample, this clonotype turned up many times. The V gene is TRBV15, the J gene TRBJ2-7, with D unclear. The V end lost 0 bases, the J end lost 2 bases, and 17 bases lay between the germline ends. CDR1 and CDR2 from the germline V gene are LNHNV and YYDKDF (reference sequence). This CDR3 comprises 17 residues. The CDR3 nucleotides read TGTGCCACCAGCAGAGATGAAGTTAGTCGGCCTCCCTACGAGCAGTACTTC. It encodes CATSRDEVSRPPYEQYF.

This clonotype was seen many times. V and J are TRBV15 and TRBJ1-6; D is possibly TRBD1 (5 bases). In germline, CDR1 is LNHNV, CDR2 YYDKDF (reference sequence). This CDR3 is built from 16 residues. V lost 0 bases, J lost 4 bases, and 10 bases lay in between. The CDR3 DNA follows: TGTGCCACCAGCAGAGATCTCGGGACTTATAATTCACCCCTCCACTTT. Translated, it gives CATSRDLGTYNSPLHF.

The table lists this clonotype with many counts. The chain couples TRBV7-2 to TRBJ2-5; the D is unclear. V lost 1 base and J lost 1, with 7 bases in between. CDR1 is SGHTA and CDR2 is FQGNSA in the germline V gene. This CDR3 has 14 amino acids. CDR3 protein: CASSLGGSQETQYF. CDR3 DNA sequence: TGTGCCAGCAGCTTAGGAGGTTCCCAAGAGACCCAGTACTTC.

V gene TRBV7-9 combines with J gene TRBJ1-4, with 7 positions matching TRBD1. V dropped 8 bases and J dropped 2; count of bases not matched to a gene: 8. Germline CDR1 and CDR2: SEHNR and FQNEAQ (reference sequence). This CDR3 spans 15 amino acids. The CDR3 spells CASGRQGVTNEKLFF. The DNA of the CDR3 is TGTGCCAGCGGTCGACAGGGCGTGACTAATGAAAAACTGTTTTTT.

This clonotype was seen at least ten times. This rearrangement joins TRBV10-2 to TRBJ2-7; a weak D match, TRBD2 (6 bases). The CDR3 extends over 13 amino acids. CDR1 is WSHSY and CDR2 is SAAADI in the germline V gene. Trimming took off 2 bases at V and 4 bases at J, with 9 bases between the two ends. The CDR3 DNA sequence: TGCGCCAGCAGTGAGGGGGAGGCATACGAGCAGTACTTC. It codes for CASSEGEAYEQYF.

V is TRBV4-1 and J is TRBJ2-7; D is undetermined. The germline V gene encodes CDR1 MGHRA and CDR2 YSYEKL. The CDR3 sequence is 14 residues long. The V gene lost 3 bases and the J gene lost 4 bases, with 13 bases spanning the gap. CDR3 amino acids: CASSHENRPYEQYF. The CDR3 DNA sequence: TGCGCCAGCAGCCACGAAAACCGGCCATACGAGCAGTACTTC.